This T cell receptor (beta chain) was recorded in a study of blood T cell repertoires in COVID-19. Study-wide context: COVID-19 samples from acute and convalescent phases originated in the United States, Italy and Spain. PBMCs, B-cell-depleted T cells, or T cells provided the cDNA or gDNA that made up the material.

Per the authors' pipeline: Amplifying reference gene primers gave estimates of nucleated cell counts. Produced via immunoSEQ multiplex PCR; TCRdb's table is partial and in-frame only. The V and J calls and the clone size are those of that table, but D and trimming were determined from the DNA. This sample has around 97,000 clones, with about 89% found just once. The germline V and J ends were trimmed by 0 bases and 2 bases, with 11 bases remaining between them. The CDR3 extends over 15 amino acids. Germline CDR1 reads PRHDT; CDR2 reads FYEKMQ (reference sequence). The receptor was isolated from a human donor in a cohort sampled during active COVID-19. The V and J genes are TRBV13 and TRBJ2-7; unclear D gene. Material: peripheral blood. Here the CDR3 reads CASSLGIGPTYEQYF. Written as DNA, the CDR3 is TGTGCCAGCAGCTTAGGAATCGGTCCCACCTACGAGCAGTACTTC. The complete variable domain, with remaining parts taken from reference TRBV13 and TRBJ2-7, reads AAGVIQSPRHLIKEKRETATLKCYPIPRHDTVYWYQQGPGQDPQFLISFYEKMQSDKGSIPDRFSAQQFSDYHSELNMSSLELGDSALYFCASSLGIGPTYEQYFGPGTRLTVT.